This record covers a single T cell receptor (beta chain). Its specificity is not known. The data belong to a study of T cell responses to AZD1222 COVID-19 vaccine. Study-wide results and limits: Females made up more of the donors, who were largely white British, and clonal diversity may have come out too low.

The table came from immunoSEQ multiplex PCR; TCRdb's copy has only in-frame clones and leaves some out. This sample yields around 120,000 clones, of which approximately 85% are seen a single time; roughly 4% belongs to the top ten. V was cut by 5 bases and J by 7 bases, with 11 bases left in between. CDR1 and CDR2 (germline): SEHNR, FQNEAQ (reference sequence). There are 13 residues in the CDR3. The source of this sequence is an adult in good health. Sequences were derived from peripheral blood, sampled on day 0 of MenACWY control vaccination. This chain joins TRBV7-9 and TRBJ2-2; D unclear. The CDR3: CASSTSMDGELFF. The DNA of the CDR3 is TGTGCCAGCAGCACCTCTATGGACGGGGAGCTGTTTTTT.